This T cell receptor beta chain was recorded in a study of technical replicates of blood from a few donors. The CDR3 length is 13 residues. CDR1 and CDR2 (germline): MDHEN, SYDVKM. V shed 1 base and J shed 4 bases, with 7 bases lying between them. The table came from immunoSEQ multiplex PCR; TCRdb's copy has only in-frame clones and leaves some out. The sample includes almost 70,000 clones, roughly nine tenths of them seen just once. The chain has TRBV28 and TRBJ2-5; D gene unclear. The sequencing sample was made of T cells isolated from PBMCs. The sequence was obtained from a human donor in good health. CDR3 sequence: CASSLFVGETQYF. In nucleotides, the CDR3 is TGTGCCAGCAGTTTATTTGTCGGAGAGACCCAGTACTTC.